The next 20 T cell receptor beta chains were all read from a single sample in a study. TCRdb reprocessed the 5' RACE reads with MiXCR, giving one entry per CDR3 protein. The data show some 10,000 distinct CDR3 sequences, 15% to 20% seen once. Tregs were sorted as CD4+CD25+CD127-/low cells. The sample comprised Tregs sorted from a lymph node. These receptor sequences come from a female donor with breast cancer.

This clonotype is deemed medium-sized (0.01 to 0.1%). CDR3 amino acids: CASRLQGDEKLFF. Written as DNA, the CDR3 is TGTGCCAGCAGGCTACAGGGAGATGAAAAACTGTTTTTT. This chain uses TRBV28 with TRBJ1-4; weak D call: TRBD1 (6 bases). CDR3 length equals 13 residues. The V end lost 6 bases, the J end lost 6 bases, and 11 bases lay between the germline ends. The germline CDR1 and CDR2 sequences are MDHEN and SYDVKM.

This clonotype is medium-sized (0.01 to 0.1%). The chain joins TRBV29-1 to TRBJ1-1; D might be TRBD1 (6 bases). V lost 5 bases, J lost 5 bases, and 12 bases lay in between. This CDR3 is 12 amino acids long. Germline values: CDR1 SQVTM, CDR2 ANQGSEA. The CDR3 region has the DNA TGCAGCGTTTTTGGGGGCGCGACTGAAGCTTTCTTT. Protein sequence: CSVFGGATEAFF.

Comments on this clonotype: The junction shows a germline mismatch at one end, possibly a read error. The J gene is TRBJ2-7, the V gene TRBV7-8; the D is unclear. Germline V gene lookup returns CDR1 SGHVS and CDR2 FQNEAQ. This CDR3 is built from 15 residues. This CDR3 is CASGPQVSQAYEQDF. CDR3 bases: TGTGCCAGCGGCCCCCAGGTATCGCAGGCCTACGAGCAGGACTTC.

The chain links TRBV6-5 to TRBJ1-5; D is undetermined. CDR3 length equals 14 residues. Trimming took off 6 bases at V and 4 bases at J, with 13 bases between the two ends. CDR1 is MNHEY and CDR2 is SVGAGI in the germline V gene. DNA of the CDR3: TGTGCCAGCAGACGCGCGGCGGGTAATCAGCCCCAGCATTTT. Translating gives CASRRAAGNQPQHF.

This clonotype qualifies as medium-sized (0.01 to 0.1%). The V gene is TRBV4-2, the J gene TRBJ2-3, with a weak D call TRBD2 (6 bases). Germline V gene sequence: CDR1 LGHNA, CDR2 YNFKEQ. V dropped 3 bases and J dropped 1 base, with 11 bases sitting between them. CDR3 size: 15 residues. The chain's CDR3 is CASSHPGVGTDTQYF. The DNA for the CDR3 is TGTGCCAGCAGCCATCCGGGAGTCGGCACAGATACGCAGTATTTT.

This clonotype showed up many times. The chain links TRBV5-1 to TRBJ2-3; TRBD2 aligns across 8 bases. The CDR3 length is 17 residues. V trimming: 0 bases; J trimming: 5 bases; junction bases outside the gene matches: 11. Germline V gives CDR1 SGHRS, CDR2 YFSETQ. This CDR3 reads CASSLAGSGSYGDTQYF. The CDR3 DNA reads as TGCGCCAGCAGCTTGGCCGGGAGCGGGAGTTATGGAGATACGCAGTATTTT.

Note on this clonotype: This may stem from a read error, because a much larger clone lies one nucleotide away. The rearrangement uses TRBV7-3 and TRBJ2-7; perhaps TRBD2 as D (5 bases). Germline CDR1 SGHTA, CDR2 FQGTGA. Trimming removed 5 bases at V and 3 bases at J, with 11 bases between. The CDR3 has 13 amino acids. The DNA for the CDR3 is TGTGCCAGCAGCGCCGCGGGCAACTACGAGCAGTACTTC. Its translation is CASSAAGNYEQYF.

This clonotype was recorded at least ten times. The chain couples TRBV5-1 to TRBJ2-1; TRBD1 agrees at 9 bases. The CDR3 runs 17 residues. Unmatched junction bases numbered 7, after V lost 3 bases and J lost 0 bases. CDR1 is SGHRS, CDR2 YFSETQ, per germline. The chain's CDR3 is CASSSGQGGDSYNEQFF. DNA for the CDR3: TGCGCCAGCAGCTCGGGACAGGGAGGCGACTCCTACAATGAGCAGTTCTTC.

On this clonotype itself: At one boundary the junction diverges from the germline segment, which might be a read error. This chain connects TRBV5-5 to TRBJ2-2; the match to TRBD1 covers 7 bases. The CDR3 spans 16 residues. Per germline, CDR1 SGHKS and CDR2 YYEKEE (reference sequence). The CDR3 sequence: CASSLRQGGNIGELFF. The CDR3 DNA is TGTGCCAGCAGCTTACGACAGGGTGGGAACATCGGGGAGCTGTTTTTT.

This clonotype is labeled medium-sized. V and J are TRBV20-1 and TRBJ2-4; D may match TRBD1 or TRBD2 (5 bases each). The CDR3 contains 12 residues. Germline V gene sequence: CDR1 DFQATT, CDR2 SNEGSKA (reference sequence). Trimming cost V 3 bases and J 7 bases, with 10 bases left between them. CDR3 nucleotides: TGCAGTGCTAGCCAAGGGGAGAACATTCAGTACTTC. This gives the protein CSASQGENIQYF.

The J gene is TRBJ2-7, the V gene TRBV20-1; possibly TRBD1 for D (8 bases). V was trimmed by 6 bases and J by 2 bases, leaving 17 bases between them. Germline CDR1 reads DFQATT; CDR2 reads SNEGSKA (reference sequence). The CDR3 contains 14 residues. CDR3 sequence reads: CSAPDREGPYEQYF. The CDR3 DNA is TGCAGTGCCCCGGACAGGGAGGGTCCCTACGAGCAGTACTTC.

This clonotype appeared many times. This rearrangement joins TRBV5-1 to TRBJ2-3; 13 bases fit TRBD2. In germline, CDR1 is SGHRS, CDR2 YFSETQ. V gave up 2 bases and J gave up 4 bases; unmatched junction bases: 7. This CDR3 spans 17 amino acids. In DNA form, the CDR3 reads TGCGCCAGCAGCTTCCAAACTAGCGGGAGGGCGGCAGATACGCAGTATTTT. Its translation: CASSFQTSGRAADTQYF.

J is TRBJ1-5 and V is TRBV5-6; the D gene is possibly TRBD1 (5 bases). V lost 4 bases, J lost 4 bases, and 12 bases lay in between. The CDR3 is 14 residues long. Germline V lookup: CDR1 SGHDT, CDR2 YYEEEE. As DNA, the CDR3 is TGTGCCAGCAGCAGGAGGGGATCAAATCAGCCCCAGCATTTT. Translated, it gives CASSRRGSNQPQHF.

J is TRBJ2-7 and V is TRBV28; D possibly corresponds to TRBD1 (6 bases). Germline assignment: CDR1 MDHEN and CDR2 SYDVKM. The CDR3 length is 14 residues. V was clipped by 8 bases and J by 4 bases, with 18 bases between them. CDR3 coding DNA: TGTGCCAGCGGCCGTGGGCAGGGGTGGTACGAGCAGTACTTC. It yields the protein CASGRGQGWYEQYF.

By share, this clonotype ranks as medium-sized (0.01 to 0.1%). J is TRBJ2-7 and V is TRBV6-5; D perhaps matches TRBD2 (10 bases). Germline V gene data show CDR1 as MNHEY and CDR2 as SVGAGI. Trimming cost V 4 bases and J 2 bases, with 24 bases left between them. The CDR3 is made up of 18 amino acids. The CDR3 loop is CASSSEQGASGSPYEQYF. The DNA of the CDR3 is TGTGCCAGCAGTTCCGAACAGGGGGCTAGCGGGAGCCCCTACGAGCAGTACTTC.

This clonotype appeared many times. The chain couples TRBV7-2 to TRBJ1-1; tentatively, D is TRBD1 (6 bases). Germline V gene lookup returns CDR1 SGHTA and CDR2 FQGNSA. Trimming removed 5 bases at V and 7 bases at J, with 14 bases between. The CDR3 has 13 residues. In DNA form, the CDR3 reads TGTGCCAGCAGCAGCGGACAGCGCCTTGAAGCTTTCTTT. This codes for CASSSGQRLEAFF.

This clonotype was found a few times. This sequence joins TRBV24-1 and TRBJ2-1; D call uncertain. The CDR3 consists of 19 residues. CDR1 and CDR2 (germline): KGHDR, SFDVKD. V was clipped by 4 bases and J by 0 bases, with 21 bases between them. The CDR3 DNA is TGTGCCACCAGTGACCGAGAGATAAGGGCCTGGGGCTCCTACAATGAGCAGTTCTTC. It yields the protein CATSDREIRAWGSYNEQFF.

Remarks on this clonotype: The junction does not match germline at one end; this may be a read error. This rearrangement joins TRBV5-1 to TRBJ1-1, with D unclear. The germline gives CDR1 SGHRS, CDR2 YFSETQ. The CDR3 length is 13 residues. In DNA, the CDR3 is TGCGCCAGCAGCTTGGCGTGGAACTCTGAAGCCTTCTTT. It yields the protein CASSLAWNSEAFF.

This clonotype was detected a few times. This chain links TRBV12-3 or TRBV12-4 with TRBJ2-7; D is perhaps TRBD1 (5 bases). Trimming stripped 5 bases from V and 5 bases from J, with 7 bases between. This CDR3 has 11 residues. The CDR3 protein is CASSQGNEQYF. The CDR3 DNA reads as TGTGCCAGCAGTCAGGGTAACGAGCAGTACTTC.

In this sample, this clonotype is medium-sized (0.01 to 0.1%). This sequence joins TRBV4-1 and TRBJ1-6; D perhaps matches TRBD1 (5 bases). This CDR3 spans 20 amino acids. Germline V gene sequence: CDR1 MGHRA, CDR2 YSYEKL. V was shortened by 3 bases and J by 7 bases, with 28 bases between the two germline ends. CDR3 nucleotide sequence: TGCGCCAGCAGCCAGGACGGAGGGAGAAGGGGCCTTGGGTCGAATTCACCCCTCCACTTT. It is translated as CASSQDGGRRGLGSNSPLHF.